This T cell receptor beta chain was sequenced during a study of OX40 agonist ivuxolimab in advanced cancers. As for the study more broadly: Ivuxolimab was an agonistic, fully human IgG2 monoclonal antibody directed against OX40 (CD134), a costimulatory receptor. Patients were allowed to have had prior anti-PD-1, anti-PD-L1 or anti-CTLA-4 therapy, and approximately 43% of the dose-escalation patients had previously received checkpoint inhibitors. Intravenous ivuxolimab was administered to patients every 2 weeks at six dose levels: 0.01, 0.1, 0.3, 1.5, 3 and 10 mg/kg. Partial responses were achieved by three dose-escalation patients, of whom one had hepatocellular carcinoma and two had cutaneous melanoma. Peripheral TCRbeta sequencing was intended to test whether TCR sequence diversity was altered and clonal T-cell expansion was caused by ivuxolimab. Of the approximately 50 patients in dose escalation, about 19 had hepatocellular carcinoma, some 15 had melanoma, 9 had renal cell carcinoma and 9 had head and neck cancer. In the dose-escalation cohort, 65% to 85% of patients were male, and the mean age was 60 years with a range of roughly 23 to 79. The paper reports the monotherapy dose-escalation portion (N of about 54 patients) of the phase I ivuxolimab trial.

V loses 3 bases of germline sequence and J loses 5 bases, and the interval between the two ends is 7 bases. The CDR3 holds 12 amino acids from the cysteine to the phenylalanine. Solely the CDR3 DNA is kept, with 36 bases framed from the first base. From the germline V gene, CDR1 is SGHTA and CDR2 is FQGNSA. As to this clone: Its antigen is still unknown. Within one base of it there is no much larger clone, and no base qualities were kept.

For sequencing of the TCRbeta CDR3 region, genomic DNA was extracted from the sorted cells. The immunoSEQ Assay was used to sequence the TCRbeta CDR3 regions. The clones in this table, taken by TCRdb from immuneACCESS, are in-frame only. Not every clone is retained; where verified, under half of the shortfall comes from an unresolved V gene, and the cause of the rest is unknown. In all, the sample holds around 45,000 clones, and around 86% of those were seen once. About 32% of the sample rests with the top ten. Patients with autoimmune disease history or receiving systemic immunosuppression were excluded from the trial. Peripheral blood for TCR sequencing was drawn from every dose cohort at baseline, at cycle 4 day 1 and at cycle 7 day 1. The samples were taken from a phase I, first-in-human, multicenter, open-label dose-escalation trial of ivuxolimab. Adults with locally advanced or metastatic melanoma, renal cell, hepatocellular, or head and neck squamous cell carcinoma were enrolled in the trial. Before TCR sequencing, CD4+ T cells and CD8+ T cells were sorted from peripheral blood as separate populations.

The research as a whole found: At doses from 0.1 to 3.0 mg/kg, clonal expansion was seen in both CD4+ and CD8+ blood T cells between baseline and week 6. The antigen specificity of the clonally expanded peripheral T cells was not determined. Low levels of normalized T-cell clonal expansion were also seen in some patients who did not respond. Partial responders in the 0.1-3.0 mg/kg groups had among the lowest normalized peripheral clonal expansion, especially among CD8+ T cells. After ivuxolimab, CD8+ T cells had more expanded clones than CD4+ T cells on average.

The rearrangement joined TRBV7-2 to TRBJ2-5; the D region may be TRBD1 or TRBD2, each matching 6 bases equally. This TCR was recovered from an adult with an advanced solid tumor such as melanoma, head and neck, liver or kidney cancer. The source material was CD4+ or CD8+ T cells sorted from blood, sampled in a trial of the OX40 agonist ivuxolimab. CDR3 sequence: CASSFGGETQYF. The sequenced DNA: TGTGCCAGCAGCTTCGGGGGCGAGACCCAGTACTTC.